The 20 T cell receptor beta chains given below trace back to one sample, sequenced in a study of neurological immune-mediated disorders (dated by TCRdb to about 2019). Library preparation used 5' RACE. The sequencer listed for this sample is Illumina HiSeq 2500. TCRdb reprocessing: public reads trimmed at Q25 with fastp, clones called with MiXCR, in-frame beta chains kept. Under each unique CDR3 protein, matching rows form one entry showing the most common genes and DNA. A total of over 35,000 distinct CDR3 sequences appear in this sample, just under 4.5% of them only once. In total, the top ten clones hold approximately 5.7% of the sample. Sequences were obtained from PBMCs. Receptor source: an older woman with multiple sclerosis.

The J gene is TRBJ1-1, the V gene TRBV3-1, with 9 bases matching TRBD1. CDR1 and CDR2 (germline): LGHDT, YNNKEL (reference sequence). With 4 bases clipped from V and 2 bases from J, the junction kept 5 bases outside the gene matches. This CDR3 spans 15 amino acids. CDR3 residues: CASSPRTGENTEAFF. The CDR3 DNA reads TGTGCCAGCAGCCCCCGGACAGGGGAAAACACTGAAGCTTTCTTT.

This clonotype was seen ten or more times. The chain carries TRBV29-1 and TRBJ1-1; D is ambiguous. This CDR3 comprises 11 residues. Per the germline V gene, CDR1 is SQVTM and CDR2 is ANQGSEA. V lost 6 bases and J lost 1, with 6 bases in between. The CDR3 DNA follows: TGCAGCGTGACGACGAACACTGAAGCTTTCTTT. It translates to CSVTTNTEAFF.

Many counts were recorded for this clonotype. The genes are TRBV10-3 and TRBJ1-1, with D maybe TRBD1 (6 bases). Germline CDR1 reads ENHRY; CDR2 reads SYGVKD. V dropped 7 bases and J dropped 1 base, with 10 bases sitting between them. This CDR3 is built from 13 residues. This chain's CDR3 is CAIMRTENTEAFF. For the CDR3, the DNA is TGTGCCATCATGAGGACAGAGAACACTGAAGCTTTCTTT.

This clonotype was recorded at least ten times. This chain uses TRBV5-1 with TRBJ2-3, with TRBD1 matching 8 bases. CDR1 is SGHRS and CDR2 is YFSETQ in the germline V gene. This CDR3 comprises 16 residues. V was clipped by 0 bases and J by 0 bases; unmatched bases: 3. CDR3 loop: CASSLEGQVSTDTQYF. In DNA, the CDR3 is TGCGCCAGCAGCTTGGAGGGACAGGTTAGCACAGATACGCAGTATTTT.

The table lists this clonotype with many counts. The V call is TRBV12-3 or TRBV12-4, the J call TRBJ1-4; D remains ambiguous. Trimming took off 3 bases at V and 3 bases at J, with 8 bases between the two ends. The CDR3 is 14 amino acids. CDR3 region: CASSFLQANEKLFF. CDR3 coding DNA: TGTGCCAGCAGTTTTCTGCAAGCTAATGAAAAACTGTTTTTT.

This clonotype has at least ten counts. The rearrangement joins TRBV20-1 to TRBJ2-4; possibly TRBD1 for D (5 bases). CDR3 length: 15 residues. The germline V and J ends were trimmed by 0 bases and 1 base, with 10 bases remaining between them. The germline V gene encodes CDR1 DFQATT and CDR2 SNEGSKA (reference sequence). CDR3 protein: CSARDGQGAKNIQYF. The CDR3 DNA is TGCAGTGCTAGAGATGGGCAGGGCGCCAAAAACATTCAGTACTTC.

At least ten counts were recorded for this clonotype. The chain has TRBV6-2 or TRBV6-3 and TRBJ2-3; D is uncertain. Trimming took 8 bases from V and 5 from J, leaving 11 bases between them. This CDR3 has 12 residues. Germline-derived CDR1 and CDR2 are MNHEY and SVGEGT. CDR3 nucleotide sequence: TGTGCCAGCGCTGCCTTCAGAGATACGCAGTATTTT. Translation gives CASAAFRDTQYF.

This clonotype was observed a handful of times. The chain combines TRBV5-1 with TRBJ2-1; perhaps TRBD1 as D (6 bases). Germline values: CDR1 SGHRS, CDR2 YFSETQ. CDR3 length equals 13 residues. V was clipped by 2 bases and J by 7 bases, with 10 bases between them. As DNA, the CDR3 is TGCGCCAGCAGCTTAATAACAGGGAATGAGCAGTTCTTC. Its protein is CASSLITGNEQFF.

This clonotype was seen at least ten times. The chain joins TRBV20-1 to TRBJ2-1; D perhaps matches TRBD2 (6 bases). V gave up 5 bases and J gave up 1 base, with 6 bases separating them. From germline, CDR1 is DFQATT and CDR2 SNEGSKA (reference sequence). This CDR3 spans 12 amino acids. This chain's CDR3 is CSAGTSYNEQFF. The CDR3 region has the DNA TGCAGTGCTGGGACTTCCTACAATGAGCAGTTCTTC.

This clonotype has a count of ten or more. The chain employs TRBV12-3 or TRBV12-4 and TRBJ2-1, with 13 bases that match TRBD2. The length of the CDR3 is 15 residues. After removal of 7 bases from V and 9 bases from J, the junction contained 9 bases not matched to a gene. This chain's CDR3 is CASTLGLAGATEQFF. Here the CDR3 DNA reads TGTGCCAGCACCCTAGGACTAGCGGGAGCAACTGAGCAGTTCTTC.

CDR3 residues: CASSSQGDTEAFF. DNA of the CDR3: TGTGCCAGTAGTTCCCAGGGGGACACTGAAGCTTTCTTT. The chain uses TRBV19 and TRBJ1-1; 7 bases fit TRBD1. The V segment lost 5 bases and the J segment 3 bases; nucleotides outside the gene matches: 3. The CDR3 runs to 13 residues. Looked up from germline, CDR1 is LNHDA and CDR2 is SQIVND (reference sequence).

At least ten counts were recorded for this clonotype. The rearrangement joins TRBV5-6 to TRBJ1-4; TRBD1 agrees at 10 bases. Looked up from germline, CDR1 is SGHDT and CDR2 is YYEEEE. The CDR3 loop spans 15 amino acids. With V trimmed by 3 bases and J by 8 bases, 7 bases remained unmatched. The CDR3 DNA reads TGTGCCAGCAGCTCAGCCGGGACAGGGGACGAAAAACTGTTTTTT. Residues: CASSSAGTGDEKLFF.

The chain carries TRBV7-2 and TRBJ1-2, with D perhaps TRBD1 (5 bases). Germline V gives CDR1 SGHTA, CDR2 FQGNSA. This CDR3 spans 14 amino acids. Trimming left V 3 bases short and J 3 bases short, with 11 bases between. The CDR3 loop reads CASSFGGVDYGYTF. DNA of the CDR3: TGTGCCAGCAGCTTCGGGGGAGTCGACTATGGCTACACCTTC.

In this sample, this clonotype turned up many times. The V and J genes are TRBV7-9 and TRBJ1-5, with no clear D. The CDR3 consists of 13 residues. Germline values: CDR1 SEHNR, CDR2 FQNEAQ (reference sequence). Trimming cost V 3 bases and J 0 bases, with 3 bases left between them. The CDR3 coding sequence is TGTGCCAGCAGCTTTGATAGCAATCAGCCCCAGCATTTT. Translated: CASSFDSNQPQHF.

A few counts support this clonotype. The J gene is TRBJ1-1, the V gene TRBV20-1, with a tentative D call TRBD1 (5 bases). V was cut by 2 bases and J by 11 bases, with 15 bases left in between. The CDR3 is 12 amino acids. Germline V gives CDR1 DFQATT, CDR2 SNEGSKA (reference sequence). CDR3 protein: CSARRGAAPAFF. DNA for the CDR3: TGCAGTGCTAGAAGGGGAGCAGCCCCGGCTTTCTTT.

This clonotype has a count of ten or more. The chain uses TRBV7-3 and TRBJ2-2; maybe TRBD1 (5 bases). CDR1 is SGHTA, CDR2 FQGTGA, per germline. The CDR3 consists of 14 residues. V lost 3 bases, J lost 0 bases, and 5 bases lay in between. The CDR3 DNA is TGTGCCAGCAGCTTGACAGCGAACACCGGGGAGCTGTTTTTT. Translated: CASSLTANTGELFF.

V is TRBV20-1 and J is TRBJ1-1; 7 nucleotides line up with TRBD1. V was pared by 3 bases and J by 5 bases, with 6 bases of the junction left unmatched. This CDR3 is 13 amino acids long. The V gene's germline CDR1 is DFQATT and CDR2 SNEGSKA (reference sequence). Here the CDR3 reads CSARTDRWTEAFF. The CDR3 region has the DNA TGCAGTGCTAGGACGGACAGGTGGACTGAAGCTTTCTTT.

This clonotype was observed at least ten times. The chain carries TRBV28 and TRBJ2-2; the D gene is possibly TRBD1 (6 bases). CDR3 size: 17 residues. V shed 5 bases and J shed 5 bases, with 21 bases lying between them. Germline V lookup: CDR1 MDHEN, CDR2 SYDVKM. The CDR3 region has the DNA TGTGCCAGCAGTCCGAACCCCTTTACAGGGTCGACCGGGGAGCTGTTTTTT. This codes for CASSPNPFTGSTGELFF.

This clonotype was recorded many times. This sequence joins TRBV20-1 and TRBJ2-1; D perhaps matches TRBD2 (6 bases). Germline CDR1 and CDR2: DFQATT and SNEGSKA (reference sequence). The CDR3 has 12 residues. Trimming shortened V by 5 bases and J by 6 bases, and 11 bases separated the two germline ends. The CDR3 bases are TGCAGTGCTCGGGGGAGTATCAATGAGCAGTTCTTC. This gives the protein CSARGSINEQFF.

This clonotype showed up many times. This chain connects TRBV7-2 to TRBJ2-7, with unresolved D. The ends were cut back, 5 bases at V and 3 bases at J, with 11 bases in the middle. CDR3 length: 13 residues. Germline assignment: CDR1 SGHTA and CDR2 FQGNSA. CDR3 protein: CASSPPSVYEQYF. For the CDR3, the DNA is TGTGCCAGCAGCCCCCCCTCCGTCTACGAGCAGTACTTC.